The text below deals with one T cell receptor (beta chain). Its antigen is still unknown. Base qualities were left out, and no much larger clone turns up one base away. The data were produced on an Illumina NovaSeq 6000. cDNA libraries for TCRalpha and TCRbeta were prepared by 5'RACE using constant-segment primers, with sample barcodes and unique molecular identifiers added. RNA was extracted from every sample with Trizol reagent. The libraries were amplified in two PCR steps, and the second step added a second sample barcode and Illumina TruSeq adapters. Sequencing of the libraries was done on an Illumina NovaSeq, producing 2 x 150 bp paired-end reads. The original methods were these. Demultiplexing of reads and collapsing into UMI-guided consensus sequences were performed with migec v1.2.7. Using mixcr v2.1.11, UMI consensuses were aligned to TRA and TRB V and J templates and then assembled into clonotypes. Expanded or contracted clonotypes were those called significant by both edgeR and NoisET, with noise models trained on biological replicates. For edgeR calls, the cutoffs were a false discovery rate-adjusted p below 0.01 and a log2 fold-change threshold of 1. As an exploratory analysis of dynamics, max-normalized trajectories of the 1000 most abundant clonotypes were examined by PCA with hierarchical clustering. Separately sequenced CD4+ and CD8+ repertoires were used to assign a CD4 or CD8 phenotype to each responding clone. TCRdb reworked the public reads: Q25 trimming with fastp, MiXCR clone assembly, productive beta chains retained. Here each entry gathers all rows of one CDR3 protein and keeps the most common genes and DNA. The V and J calls were determined by TCRdb, not by the authors. In all, the sample holds about 430,000 distinct CDR3 sequences, and approximately 24% of those were seen once. The ten most abundant clones make up 8.8% of the sample.

The CDR3 holds 15 amino acids from the cysteine to the phenylalanine. The sequence is cut down to CDR3 DNA, 45 bases in frame from base 1. At the junction V is shortened by 5 bases and J by 6 bases; bases outside the gene matches: 12. Based on the germline V gene, the CDR1 and CDR2 sequences are SQVTM and ANQGSEA. Ficoll-Paque density gradient centrifugation was used to isolate PBMCs. The source of the sample is a study of T-cell memory formation after mild COVID-19 (dated by TCRdb to 2020 to 2023). General notes on the study: Most TCR sequence clusters were specific to one of the two donors. The cohort comprised two young, previously healthy adult volunteers, one female and one male. In a couple of donors, T-cell clones that expanded and contracted after mild COVID-19 were tracked by sequencing TCRalpha and TCRbeta repertoires over time. The investigation overall reported the following: Contracting CD4+ clones were found mainly in CM and EM memory subsets, while CD8+ clones were enriched in EMRA. SARS-CoV-2 specificity was not confirmed for the second-wave clones peaking on day 37. Some responding clones were detected in pre-infection memory, suggesting pre-existing cross-reactive memory T cells joined the SARS-CoV-2 response. Clones that contracted from day 15 to 85 showed balanced CD4/CD8 phenotypes, whereas a second wave of clones that expanded from day 15 to 37 leaned towards CD4+. The study included only a couple of mild cases, and larger cohorts that include severe cases with pre-infection samples were judged to be necessary.

The rearranged segments are TRBV29-1 and TRBJ2-2; 7 nucleotides in the junction match TRBD2. Sequencing was performed on PBMCs or a T cell subset sorted from them (not recorded which). This TCR was recovered from an adult woman who had mild COVID-19 (a few samples of this study predate the infection). The sample titles of this study are shuffled in the database, so cell type and time point are left out; the donor was told from shared clones. The nucleotides are TGCAGCGTTTTCGGGGAGGGAGTAGTCTCCGGGGAGCTGTTTTTT. Its coded protein is CSVFGEGVVSGELFF.